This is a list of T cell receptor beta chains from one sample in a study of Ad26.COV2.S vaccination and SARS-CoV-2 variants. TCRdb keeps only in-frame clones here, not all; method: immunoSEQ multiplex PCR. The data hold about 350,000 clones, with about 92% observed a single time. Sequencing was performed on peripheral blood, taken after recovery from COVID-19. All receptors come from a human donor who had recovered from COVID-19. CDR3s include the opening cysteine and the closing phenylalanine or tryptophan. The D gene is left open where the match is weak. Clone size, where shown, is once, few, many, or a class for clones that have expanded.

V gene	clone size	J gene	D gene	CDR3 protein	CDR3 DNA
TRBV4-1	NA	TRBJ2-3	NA	CASSPRERGTDTQYF	TGCGCCAGCAGCCCCCGGGAGCGGGGCACAGATACGCAGTATTTT
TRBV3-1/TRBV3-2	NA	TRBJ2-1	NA	CASRQNRDLCSYNEQFF	TGTGCCAGCAGGCAGAACAGGGATCTTTGCAGCTACAATGAGCAGTTCTTC
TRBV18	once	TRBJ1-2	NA	CASSPRSEYGYTF	TGTGCCAGCTCACCTCGGAGTGAATATGGCTACACCTTC
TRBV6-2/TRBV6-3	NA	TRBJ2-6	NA	CASSPPPPGANVLTF	TGTGCCAGCAGTCCGCCCCCGCCTGGGGCCAACGTCCTGACTTTC
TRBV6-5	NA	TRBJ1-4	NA	CASRPRASLGEKLFF	TGTGCCAGCAGGCCCCGGGCATCCCTGGGGGAAAAACTGTTTTTT
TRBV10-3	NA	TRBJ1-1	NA	CAINQGPGTEAFF	TGTGCCATCAACCAGGGACCGGGGACTGAAGCTTTCTTT
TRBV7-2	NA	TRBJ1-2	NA	CALGGGTNYGYTF	TGTGCCCTGGGAGGGGGGACTAACTATGGCTACACCTTC
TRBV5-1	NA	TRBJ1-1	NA	CASSVSGLRNTEAFF	TGCGCCAGCAGCGTCTCGGGGTTGAGGAACACTGAAGCTTTCTTT
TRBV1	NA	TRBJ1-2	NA	CTSSQDHRTGEFYGYTF	TGCACCAGCAGCCAAGATCATAGGACAGGGGAATTCTATGGCTACACCTTC
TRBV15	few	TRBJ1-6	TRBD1	CATSSTGGASPLHF	TGTGCCACCAGCAGCACAGGGGGGGCTTCACCCCTCCACTTT
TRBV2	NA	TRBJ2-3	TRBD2	CASGAERGAGDTQYF	TGTGCCAGCGGGGCCGAGCGGGGGGCTGGAGATACGCAGTATTTT
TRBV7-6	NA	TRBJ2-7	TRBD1	CASSATGFEQYF	TGTGCCAGCAGCGCGACAGGGTTCGAGCAGTACTTC
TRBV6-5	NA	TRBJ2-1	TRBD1	CASNSGQRQFF	TGTGCCAGCAACTCGGGACAGAGGCAGTTCTTC
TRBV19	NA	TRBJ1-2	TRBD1	CASSFTGVRYGYTF	TGTGCCAGTAGTTTCACAGGGGTGAGGTATGGCTACACCTTC
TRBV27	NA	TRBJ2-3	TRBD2	CASRDLAGGPNTQYF	TGTGCCAGCAGAGACCTAGCGGGGGGGCCGAATACGCAGTATTTT
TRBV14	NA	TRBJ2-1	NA	CASSQGRRGNEQFF	TGTGCCAGCAGCCAGGGACGGAGAGGGAATGAGCAGTTCTTC
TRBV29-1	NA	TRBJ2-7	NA	CSVGDQVYEQYF	TGCAGCGTTGGGGATCAGGTCTACGAGCAGTACTTC
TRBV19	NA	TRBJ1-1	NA	CASSIALKGDTEAFF	TGTGCCAGTAGTATAGCGCTGAAGGGGGACACTGAAGCTTTCTTT
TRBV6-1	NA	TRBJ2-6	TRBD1	CASSEPGQGFGANVLTF	TGTGCCAGCAGTGAACCGGGACAGGGATTTGGGGCCAACGTCCTGACTTTC
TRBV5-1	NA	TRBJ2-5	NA	CASSLVSDGETQYF	TGCGCCAGCAGCTTGGTGTCGGATGGGGAGACCCAGTACTTC
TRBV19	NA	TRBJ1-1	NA	CASSIGGTAEAFF	TGTGCCAGTAGTATAGGTGGAACCGCTGAAGCTTTCTTT
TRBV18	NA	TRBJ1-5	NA	CASSPENQPQHF	TGTGCCAGCTCACCGGAGAATCAGCCCCAGCATTTT
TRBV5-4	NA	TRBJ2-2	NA	CASSPPLGGGYTGELFF	TGTGCCAGCAGCCCACCCCTAGGGGGAGGGTACACCGGGGAGCTGTTTTTT
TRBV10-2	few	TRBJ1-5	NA	CASSELNSNQPQHF	TGCGCCAGCAGTGAGCTAAATAGCAATCAGCCCCAGCATTTT
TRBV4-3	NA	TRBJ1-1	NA	CASSQLPSGNTEAFF	TGCGCCAGCAGCCAATTGCCGAGCGGGAACACTGAAGCTTTCTTT
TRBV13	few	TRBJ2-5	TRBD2	CASSLGTGGRETQYF	TGTGCCAGCAGCTTAGGGACGGGGGGGCGAGAGACCCAGTACTTC
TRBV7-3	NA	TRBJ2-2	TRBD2	CASSRGDTGELFF	TGTGCCAGCAGCCGGGGGGACACCGGGGAGCTGTTTTTT
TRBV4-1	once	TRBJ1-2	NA	CASSQAGPYGYTF	TGCGCCAGCAGCCAAGCCGGGCCCTATGGCTACACCTTC
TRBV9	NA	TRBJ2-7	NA	CASSVATALGEQYF	TGTGCCAGCAGCGTAGCTACGGCCCTGGGGGAGCAGTACTTC
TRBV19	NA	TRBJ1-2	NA	CASSILGTLNYGYTF	TGTGCCAGTAGTATACTAGGGACTCTTAACTATGGCTACACCTTC
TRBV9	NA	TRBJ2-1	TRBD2	CASSEELAGGSSYNEQFF	TGTGCCAGCAGCGAGGAACTAGCGGGGGGGAGCTCCTACAATGAGCAGTTCTTC
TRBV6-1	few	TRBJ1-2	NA	CASSEAGAGYGYTF	TGTGCCAGCAGTGAAGCGGGGGCGGGCTATGGCTACACCTTC
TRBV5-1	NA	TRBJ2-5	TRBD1	CASTNQGARETQYF	TGCGCCAGCACGAACCAGGGGGCCAGGGAGACCCAGTACTTC
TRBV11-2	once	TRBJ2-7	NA	CASSLAGMYEQYF	TGTGCCAGCAGCTTAGCCGGGATGTACGAGCAGTACTTC
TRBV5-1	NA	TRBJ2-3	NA	CASSFVGRDTQYF	TGCGCCAGCAGCTTCGTAGGGCGGGATACGCAGTATTTT
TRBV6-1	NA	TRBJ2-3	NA	CASSESSDTQYF	TGTGCCAGCAGTGAAAGCTCAGATACGCAGTATTTT
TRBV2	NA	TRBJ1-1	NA	CASHGNTEAFF	TGTGCCAGCCACGGGAACACTGAAGCTTTCTTT
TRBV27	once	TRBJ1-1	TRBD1	CASSSPRKGAMNTEAFF	TGTGCCAGCAGTTCACCACGAAAGGGGGCCATGAACACTGAAGCTTTCTTT
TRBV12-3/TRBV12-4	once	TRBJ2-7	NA	CASSLMRGGEQYF	TGTGCCAGCAGTTTAATGAGGGGGGGCGAGCAGTACTTC
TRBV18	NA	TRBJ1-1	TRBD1	CASSPDRGRLWTEAFF	TGTGCCAGCTCACCCGACAGGGGGCGATTGTGGACTGAAGCTTTCTTT
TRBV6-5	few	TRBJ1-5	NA	CASSYTGLNQPQHF	TGTGCCAGCAGTTATACCGGACTCAATCAGCCCCAGCATTTT
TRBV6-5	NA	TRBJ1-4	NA	CASSSTGGINEKLFF	TGTGCCAGCAGTTCGACGGGGGGGATCAATGAAAAACTGTTTTTT
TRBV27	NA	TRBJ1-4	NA	CASGGPAINEKLFF	TGTGCCAGCGGAGGGCCCGCTATTAATGAAAAACTGTTTTTT
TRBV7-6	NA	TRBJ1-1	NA	CASSFRYGRGRATEAFF	TGTGCCAGCAGCTTCCGCTACGGAAGGGGACGGGCCACTGAAGCTTTCTTT
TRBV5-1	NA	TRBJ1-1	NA	CASSPPDQGGNTEAFF	TGCGCCAGCAGCCCCCCGGACCAAGGGGGGAACACTGAAGCTTTCTTT
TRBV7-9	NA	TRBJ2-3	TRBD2	CASSPVSGGADTQYF	TGTGCCAGCAGCCCCGTCAGCGGGGGGGCCGATACGCAGTATTTT
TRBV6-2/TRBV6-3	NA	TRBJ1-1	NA	CASSYRQPGNTEAFF	TGTGCCAGCAGTTACCGTCAACCGGGGAACACTGAAGCTTTCTTT
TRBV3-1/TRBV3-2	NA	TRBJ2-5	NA	CASSQRTRGGRTQETQYF	TGTGCCAGCAGCCAACGGACGAGGGGTGGACGGACTCAGGAGACCCAGTACTTC
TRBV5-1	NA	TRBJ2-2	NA	CASGSGETNTGELFF	TGCGCCAGCGGTTCCGGGGAGACGAACACCGGGGAGCTGTTTTTT
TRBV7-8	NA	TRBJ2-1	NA	CASSMLWGAYSYNEQFF	TGTGCCAGCAGCATGCTCTGGGGTGCGTATTCCTACAATGAGCAGTTCTTC
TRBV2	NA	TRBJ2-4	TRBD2	CASSEAGGARAKNIQYF	TGTGCCAGCAGTGAAGCGGGAGGGGCCAGGGCCAAAAACATTCAGTACTTC